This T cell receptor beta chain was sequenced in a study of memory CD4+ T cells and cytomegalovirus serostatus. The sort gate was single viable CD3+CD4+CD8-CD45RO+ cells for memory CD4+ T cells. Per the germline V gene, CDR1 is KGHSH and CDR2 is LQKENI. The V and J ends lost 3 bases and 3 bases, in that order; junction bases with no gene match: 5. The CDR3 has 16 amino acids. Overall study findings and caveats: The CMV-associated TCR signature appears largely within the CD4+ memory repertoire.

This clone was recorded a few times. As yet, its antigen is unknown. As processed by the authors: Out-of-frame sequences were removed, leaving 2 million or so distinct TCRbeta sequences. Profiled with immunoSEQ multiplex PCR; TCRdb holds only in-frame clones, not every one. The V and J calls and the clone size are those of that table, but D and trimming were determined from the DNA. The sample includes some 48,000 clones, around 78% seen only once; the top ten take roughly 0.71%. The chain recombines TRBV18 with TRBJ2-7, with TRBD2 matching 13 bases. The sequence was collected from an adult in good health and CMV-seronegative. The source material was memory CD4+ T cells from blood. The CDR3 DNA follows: TGTGCCAGCTCACCCCCCGGACTAGCGGGGGACTACGAGCAGTACTTC. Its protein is CASSPPGLAGDYEQYF.